This T cell receptor beta chain was identified during a study of shared clonotypes between healthy human individuals. At the level of the study: For every donor, three CD4 naive, three CD4 memory, two CD8 naive and one CD8 memory plates were used.

Here immunoSEQ multiplex PCR was the method, and the copy in TCRdb shows in-frame clones only, minus some. The sample has over 2 million clones, approximately 90% seen once; the top ten hold approximately 0.4%. With respect to this clone: A read error may produce the germline difference seen at one junction end.

The CDR3 runs 14 residues. Germline V lookup: CDR1 SNHLY, CDR2 FYNNEI. This TCR came from a man aged 18 to 29 in good health. Some clones in this sample may be carry-over from other donors' samples. Sequences were obtained from naive CD4+ T cells from PBMCs. The subset was: CD45RA+ positively selected. The chain has TRBV2 and TRBJ2-3; TRBD2 is a possible D gene (6 bases). In DNA form, the CDR3 reads TGTGCAAGCAAACCGGGACTTCCCACAGATACGCAGTATTTT. Its protein product is CASKPGLPTDTQYF. The entire variable domain, with the rest obtained from reference TRBV2 and TRBJ2-3, is as follows: EPEVTQTPSHQVTQMGQEVILRCVPISNHLYFYWYRQILGQKVEFLVSFYNNEISEKSEIFDDQFSVERPDGSNFTLKIRSTKLEDSAMYFCASKPGLPTDTQYFGPGTRLTVL.